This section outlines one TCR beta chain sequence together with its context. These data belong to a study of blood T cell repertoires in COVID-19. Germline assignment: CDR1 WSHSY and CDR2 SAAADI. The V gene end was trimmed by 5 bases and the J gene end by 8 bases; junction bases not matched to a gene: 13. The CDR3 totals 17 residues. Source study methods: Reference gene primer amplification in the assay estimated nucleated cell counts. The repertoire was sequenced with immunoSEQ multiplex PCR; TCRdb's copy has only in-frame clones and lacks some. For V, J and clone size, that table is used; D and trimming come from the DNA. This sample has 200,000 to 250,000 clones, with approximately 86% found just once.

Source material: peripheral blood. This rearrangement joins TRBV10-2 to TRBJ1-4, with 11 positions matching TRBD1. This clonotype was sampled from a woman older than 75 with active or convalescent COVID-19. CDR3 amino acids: CASSKDRGLPNGEKLFF. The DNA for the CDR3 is TGCGCCAGCAGTAAGGACAGGGGGCTACCCAATGGGGAAAAACTGTTTTTT.